In its sample, the clone carrying this T cell receptor (beta chain) was seen many times. The entry originates in a study of molecular identifiers for immune sequencing clone quantification. The CDR3 has 17 residues. Germline CDR1 and CDR2: SNHLY and FYNNEI. The V and J ends lost 2 bases and 2 bases respectively, with 18 bases between them. Using its own MiXCR run on the PCR reads, TCRdb lists one record per CDR3 protein. The data show about half a million distinct CDR3 sequences, 20% to 25% seen once. The V gene is TRBV2, the J gene TRBJ2-5, with TRBD1 as a possible D gene (7 bases). The sequence came from a human donor in good health. Some libraries in this study had Jurkat cell RNA spiked in. Sample: naive CD8+ T cells from blood, with Jurkat cell RNA spiked in. Subset of the sample: FACS-sorted CD8+CD4-CCR7+CD45RA+ naive T cells. CDR3 sequence: CASSEWGAWDRQETQYF. The DNA of the CDR3 is TGTGCCAGCAGTGAATGGGGGGCCTGGGACAGACAAGAGACCCAGTACTTC. Full variable domain (missing parts from reference TRBV2 and TRBJ2-5): EPEVTQTPSHQVTQMGQEVILRCVPISNHLYFYWYRQILGQKVEFLVSFYNNEISEKSEIFDDQFSVERPDGSNFTLKIRSTKLEDSAMYFCASSEWGAWDRQETQYFGPGTRLLVL.